These T cell receptor beta chains were read from a single sample in a study of OX40 agonist ivuxolimab in advanced cancers. TCRdb's table, derived via immunoSEQ multiplex PCR, lists solely in-frame clones and lacks some. The table records tens of thousands of clones, around 77% of them present only once. The specimen was CD4+ or CD8+ T cells sorted from blood, collected in a trial of the OX40 agonist ivuxolimab. These receptors were collected from an adult with an advanced solid tumor such as melanoma, head and neck, liver or kidney cancer. Both conserved end residues are part of each CDR3. A D gene is named only where the DNA matches it firmly. Rows may omit the clone size; those that give it use once, few, many or a size class.

d_gene: TRBD1
len: 15
abundance: .
v_gene: TRBV7-9
j_gene: TRBJ1-1
CDR3nt: TGTGCCAGCACTAAATCTCGGACAGGGGGCACTGAAGCTTTCTTT
CDR3aa: CASTKSRTGGTEAFF

d_gene: .
len: 13
abundance: .
v_gene: TRBV19
j_gene: TRBJ2-3
CDR3nt: TGTGCCAGTACCCGGGACAACACAGATACGCAGTATTTT
CDR3aa: CASTRDNTDTQYF

d_gene: TRBD1
len: 13
abundance: .
v_gene: TRBV29-1
j_gene: TRBJ1-2
CDR3nt: TGCAGCGTCCGCAAGGGGGCGAGCTATGGCTACACCTTC
CDR3aa: CSVRKGASYGYTF

d_gene: TRBD1
len: 16
abundance: .
v_gene: TRBV19
j_gene: TRBJ1-1
CDR3nt: TGTGCCAGTAGTAGCGGGACAGGGCGGAGGAACACTGAAGCTTTCTTT
CDR3aa: CASSSGTGRRNTEAFF

d_gene: .
len: 11
abundance: .
v_gene: TRBV20-1
j_gene: TRBJ1-1
CDR3nt: TGCAGTGCGAGACGGTGGGAGGAAGCTTTCTTT
CDR3aa: CSARRWEEAFF

d_gene: .
len: 16
abundance: .
v_gene: TRBV5-6
j_gene: TRBJ2-1
CDR3nt: TGTGCCAGCAGCGCCGACTTCACAGGGACCTACAATGAGCAGTTCTTC
CDR3aa: CASSADFTGTYNEQFF

d_gene: .
len: 16
abundance: few
v_gene: TRBV27
j_gene: TRBJ1-2
CDR3nt: TGTGCCAGCAGTTTCAGGAAACCAACTGCTAACTATGGCTACACCTTC
CDR3aa: CASSFRKPTANYGYTF

d_gene: .
len: 16
abundance: .
v_gene: TRBV2
j_gene: TRBJ1-5
CDR3nt: TGTGCCAGCAGCCCTGGGGAGGGAGGAAGGAATCAGCCCCAGCATTTT
CDR3aa: CASSPGEGGRNQPQHF

d_gene: .
len: 14
abundance: .
v_gene: TRBV5-1
j_gene: TRBJ2-5
CDR3nt: TGCGCCAGCAGCTCGAGACAGATTCAAGAGACCCAGTACTTC
CDR3aa: CASSSRQIQETQYF

d_gene: .
len: 16
abundance: .
v_gene: TRBV7-9
j_gene: TRBJ2-7
CDR3nt: TGTGCCAGCAGCTTAGTGGAGGGGAGGCCCCCCTACGAGCAGTACTTC
CDR3aa: CASSLVEGRPPYEQYF

d_gene: TRBD1
len: 14
abundance: .
v_gene: TRBV6-5
j_gene: TRBJ1-6
CDR3nt: TGTGCCAGCAGTTACGACAGGGGGAATTCACCCCTCCACTTT
CDR3aa: CASSYDRGNSPLHF

d_gene: .
len: 14
abundance: .
v_gene: TRBV6-1
j_gene: TRBJ2-7
CDR3nt: TGTGCCACCAAATTCCGGACAGCCAACTACGAGCAGTACTTC
CDR3aa: CATKFRTANYEQYF

d_gene: .
len: 13
abundance: .
v_gene: TRBV6-5
j_gene: TRBJ2-3
CDR3nt: TGTGCCAGCAGTTACGACGACACAGATACGCAGTATTTT
CDR3aa: CASSYDDTDTQYF

d_gene: .
len: 12
abundance: .
v_gene: TRBV6-1
j_gene: TRBJ2-3
CDR3nt: TGTGCCAGCAGTGAACAGGCGGGAAGGCAGTATTTT
CDR3aa: CASSEQAGRQYF

d_gene: TRBD2
len: 15
abundance: few
v_gene: TRBV28
j_gene: TRBJ2-1
CDR3nt: TGTGCCAGCACCTCGGCTAGCGGGGGGAACAATGAGCAGTTCTTC
CDR3aa: CASTSASGGNNEQFF

d_gene: .
len: 17
abundance: .
v_gene: TRBV6-1
j_gene: TRBJ2-4
CDR3nt: TGTGCCAGCAGTGAAGAAAAGGAGGGGGCAGGCAAAAACATTCAGTACTTC
CDR3aa: CASSEEKEGAGKNIQYF

d_gene: .
len: 16
abundance: .
v_gene: TRBV7-2
j_gene: TRBJ2-7
CDR3nt: TGTGCCAGCAGCTTAACTCCCAGAGTAGGTCAGGGCGAGCAGTACTTC
CDR3aa: CASSLTPRVGQGEQYF

d_gene: .
len: 15
abundance: .
v_gene: TRBV6-5
j_gene: TRBJ2-7
CDR3nt: TGTGCCAGCAGTTTGAAAACCGCTTTAGCGCACGAGCAGTACTTC
CDR3aa: CASSLKTALAHEQYF

d_gene: .
len: 13
abundance: .
v_gene: TRBV5-1
j_gene: TRBJ1-2
CDR3nt: TGCGCCACCACCCCGACACCAGGGCAAGGCTACACCTTC
CDR3aa: CATTPTPGQGYTF

d_gene: .
len: 14
abundance: .
v_gene: TRBV16
j_gene: TRBJ2-7
CDR3nt: TGTGCCAGCAGCCATTTTGCCGGGTCCTACGAGCAGTACTTC
CDR3aa: CASSHFAGSYEQYF

d_gene: .
len: 13
abundance: .
v_gene: TRBV6-1
j_gene: TRBJ2-6
CDR3nt: TGTGCCGGCTCAGGGTCTGGGGCCAACGTCCTGACTTTC
CDR3aa: CAGSGSGANVLTF

d_gene: .
len: 15
abundance: .
v_gene: TRBV7-2
j_gene: TRBJ1-2
CDR3nt: TGTGCCAGCAGCCCCAACGGGGCGCTGACCTATGGCTACACCTTC
CDR3aa: CASSPNGALTYGYTF

d_gene: .
len: 13
abundance: few
v_gene: TRBV11-3
j_gene: TRBJ2-7
CDR3nt: TGTGCCAGCAGCTTAAACTGGAGGGACGAGCAGTACTTC
CDR3aa: CASSLNWRDEQYF

d_gene: .
len: 14
abundance: .
v_gene: TRBV18
j_gene: TRBJ2-7
CDR3nt: TGTGCCAGCTCACCAACCGGGCGAGATGGGGAGCAGTACTTC
CDR3aa: CASSPTGRDGEQYF

d_gene: .
len: 15
abundance: few
v_gene: TRBV4-3
j_gene: TRBJ1-1
CDR3nt: TGCGCCAGCAGCCCGGGGGGGGTTCCCAACACTGAAGCTTTCTTT
CDR3aa: CASSPGGVPNTEAFF

d_gene: TRBD2
len: 12
abundance: once
v_gene: TRBV6-6
j_gene: TRBJ2-3
CDR3nt: TGTGCCAGCTCCAACGCACTAGCGGTGCAGTATTTT
CDR3aa: CASSNALAVQYF

d_gene: TRBD2
len: 16
abundance: .
v_gene: TRBV28
j_gene: TRBJ2-7
CDR3nt: TGTGCCAGCAGAGACTCTAGCGGGGGGGGAGCTTACGAGCAGTACTTC
CDR3aa: CASRDSSGGGAYEQYF

d_gene: TRBD1
len: 17
abundance: .
v_gene: TRBV6-1
j_gene: TRBJ1-1
CDR3nt: TGTGCCAGCAGTGCCCGGGACAGAGTGGTTATGAACACTGAAGCTTTCTTT
CDR3aa: CASSARDRVVMNTEAFF

d_gene: .
len: 14
abundance: .
v_gene: TRBV7-6
j_gene: TRBJ2-7
CDR3nt: TGTGCCAGCAGCTTAGCCCCAGGGGTCTACGAGCAGTACTTC
CDR3aa: CASSLAPGVYEQYF

d_gene: .
len: 13
abundance: few
v_gene: TRBV27
j_gene: TRBJ2-2
CDR3nt: TGTGCCAGCAGAACGCAGGGCCCCGGGGAGCTGTTTTTT
CDR3aa: CASRTQGPGELFF

d_gene: .
len: 16
abundance: medium-sized
v_gene: TRBV6-1
j_gene: TRBJ1-1
CDR3nt: TGTGCCAGCAGTGCGGGGACAAGCCGGAAGGACACTGAAGCTTTCTTT
CDR3aa: CASSAGTSRKDTEAFF

d_gene: TRBD1
len: 14
abundance: .
v_gene: TRBV29-1
j_gene: TRBJ2-7
CDR3nt: TGCAGCGTCGCCCGACAGGGGCGCTCCTACGAGCAGTACTTC
CDR3aa: CSVARQGRSYEQYF

d_gene: .
len: 16
abundance: .
v_gene: TRBV5-1
j_gene: TRBJ2-3
CDR3nt: TGCGCCAGCAGTCCGTTTTCGGGGGCCAGCACAGATACGCAGTATTTT
CDR3aa: CASSPFSGASTDTQYF

d_gene: .
len: 13
abundance: .
v_gene: TRBV15
j_gene: TRBJ1-4
CDR3nt: TGTGCCACCAGCAGAGTGCCCTCAGTAAAACTGTTTTTT
CDR3aa: CATSRVPSVKLFF

d_gene: TRBD2
len: 19
abundance: .
v_gene: TRBV19
j_gene: TRBJ2-7
CDR3nt: TGTGCCAGTAGTATAGGATCCGGACTAGCGGGGGCCAACTCCTACGAGCAGTACTTC
CDR3aa: CASSIGSGLAGANSYEQYF

d_gene: .
len: 13
abundance: .
v_gene: TRBV6-6
j_gene: TRBJ2-7
CDR3nt: TGTGCCAGCAGTTACACAGGGCCCTACGAGCAGTACTTC
CDR3aa: CASSYTGPYEQYF

d_gene: TRBD2
len: 16
abundance: .
v_gene: TRBV19
j_gene: TRBJ2-1
CDR3nt: TGTGCCAGTAGTATACCGGGACTAGCGGGATACAATGAGCAGTTCTTC
CDR3aa: CASSIPGLAGYNEQFF

d_gene: TRBD2
len: 16
abundance: .
v_gene: TRBV7-3
j_gene: TRBJ2-3
CDR3nt: TGTGCCAGCAGCTTACTTAGCGGGAGGGCAGCAGATACGCAGTATTTT
CDR3aa: CASSLLSGRAADTQYF

d_gene: .
len: 14
abundance: .
v_gene: TRBV5-1
j_gene: TRBJ1-1
CDR3nt: TGCGCCAGCAGCTTGCGCCAAGAGAACACTGAAGCTTTCTTT
CDR3aa: CASSLRQENTEAFF

d_gene: TRBD1
len: 14
abundance: .
v_gene: TRBV7-6
j_gene: TRBJ2-1
CDR3nt: TGTGCCAGCAGCAACCGGGACAGTCACAATGAGCAGTTCTTC
CDR3aa: CASSNRDSHNEQFF

d_gene: TRBD2
len: 14
abundance: .
v_gene: TRBV5-1
j_gene: TRBJ2-7
CDR3nt: TGCGCCAGCAGCCCCGGGACTAGCGGGAGAGGGCAGTACTTC
CDR3aa: CASSPGTSGRGQYF

d_gene: TRBD2
len: 15
abundance: .
v_gene: TRBV5-1
j_gene: TRBJ2-3
CDR3nt: TGCGCCAGCCGACTCCTAGCGGGGAACGCTGATACGCAGTATTTT
CDR3aa: CASRLLAGNADTQYF

d_gene: .
len: 14
abundance: .
v_gene: TRBV14
j_gene: TRBJ2-7
CDR3nt: TGTGCCAGCAGCCAAGATTCGGTCGCCTACGAGCAGTACTTC
CDR3aa: CASSQDSVAYEQYF

d_gene: TRBD1
len: 14
abundance: .
v_gene: TRBV7-9
j_gene: TRBJ1-1
CDR3nt: TGTGCCAGCAGCTACAGGGGGCCGAACACTGAAGCTTTCTTT
CDR3aa: CASSYRGPNTEAFF

d_gene: .
len: 14
abundance: .
v_gene: TRBV28
j_gene: TRBJ1-2
CDR3nt: TGTGCCAGCAGTTTTAGGGGTGGTAACTATGGCTACACCTTC
CDR3aa: CASSFRGGNYGYTF

d_gene: TRBD1
len: 15
abundance: .
v_gene: TRBV18
j_gene: TRBJ2-7
CDR3nt: TGTGCCAGCTCACCTCCGGGACAGGGGATCTACGAGCAGTACTTC
CDR3aa: CASSPPGQGIYEQYF

d_gene: TRBD1
len: 15
abundance: .
v_gene: TRBV27
j_gene: TRBJ1-5
CDR3nt: TGTGCCAGCAGGAGACAGGGAACGAGCAATCAGCCCCAGCATTTT
CDR3aa: CASRRQGTSNQPQHF

d_gene: TRBD1
len: 15
abundance: .
v_gene: TRBV29-1
j_gene: TRBJ1-4
CDR3nt: TGCAGCGTCGCCGGGACAGGGGGCTTAAATGAAAAACTGTTTTTT
CDR3aa: CSVAGTGGLNEKLFF

d_gene: .
len: 15
abundance: .
v_gene: TRBV14
j_gene: TRBJ1-1
CDR3nt: TGTGCCAGCAGCCAGTACGGACGGAAGAACACTGAAGCTTTCTTT
CDR3aa: CASSQYGRKNTEAFF

d_gene: .
len: 15
abundance: .
v_gene: TRBV6-1
j_gene: TRBJ1-2
CDR3nt: TGTGCCAGCAGTGAAGCGCATGGGGTAGGATATGGCTACACCTTC
CDR3aa: CASSEAHGVGYGYTF

d_gene: .
len: 12
abundance: .
v_gene: TRBV27
j_gene: TRBJ2-7
CDR3nt: TGTGCCAGCACCGACAACTCCTACGAGCAGTACTTC
CDR3aa: CASTDNSYEQYF

d_gene: .
len: 14
abundance: few
v_gene: TRBV5-1
j_gene: TRBJ2-3
CDR3nt: TGCGCCAGCAGCTTAACTGCAGGCACAGATACGCAGTATTTT
CDR3aa: CASSLTAGTDTQYF

d_gene: .
len: 17
abundance: .
v_gene: TRBV7-7
j_gene: TRBJ2-5
CDR3nt: TGTGCCAGCAGCTTATTTTCCCCGGGCCGCGGGGAAGAGACCCAGTACTTC
CDR3aa: CASSLFSPGRGEETQYF

d_gene: .
len: 13
abundance: .
v_gene: TRBV7-6
j_gene: TRBJ1-5
CDR3nt: TGTGCCAGCAGTTCGTATAGCAATCAGCCCCAGCATTTT
CDR3aa: CASSSYSNQPQHF

d_gene: .
len: 14
abundance: .
v_gene: TRBV18
j_gene: TRBJ2-2
CDR3nt: TGTGCCAGCTCACCACGACAGTACACCGGGGAGCTGTTTTTT
CDR3aa: CASSPRQYTGELFF

d_gene: TRBD1
len: 16
abundance: once
v_gene: TRBV29-1
j_gene: TRBJ1-1
CDR3nt: TGCAGCGTTGATAGGAGACAGGGGGCCCAGGCGACTGAAGCTTTCTTT
CDR3aa: CSVDRRQGAQATEAFF

d_gene: TRBD1
len: 19
abundance: .
v_gene: TRBV4-2
j_gene: TRBJ2-7
CDR3nt: TGTGCCAGCAGCCAAGCCGGGACAGGGGGATCCCCCGGCGCATACGAGCAGTACTTC
CDR3aa: CASSQAGTGGSPGAYEQYF